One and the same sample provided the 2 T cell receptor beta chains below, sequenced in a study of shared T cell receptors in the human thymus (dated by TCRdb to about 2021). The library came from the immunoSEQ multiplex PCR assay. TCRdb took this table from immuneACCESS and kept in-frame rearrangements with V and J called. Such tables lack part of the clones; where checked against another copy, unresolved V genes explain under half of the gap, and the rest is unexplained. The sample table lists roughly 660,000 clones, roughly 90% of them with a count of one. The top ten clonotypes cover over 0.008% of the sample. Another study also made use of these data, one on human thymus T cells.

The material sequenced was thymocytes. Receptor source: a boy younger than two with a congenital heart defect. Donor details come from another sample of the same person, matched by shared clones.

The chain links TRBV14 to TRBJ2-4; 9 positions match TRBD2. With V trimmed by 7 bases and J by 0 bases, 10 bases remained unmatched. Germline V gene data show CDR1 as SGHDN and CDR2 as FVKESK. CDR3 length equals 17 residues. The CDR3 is CASTLGTSRGAKNIQYF. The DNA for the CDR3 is TGTGCCAGCACCCTAGGGACTAGCCGAGGAGCCAAAAACATTCAGTACTTC.

The CDR3 sequence: CASSEAWMAAEGQGEQYF. CDR3 DNA sequence: TGTGCCAGCAGTGAAGCCTGGATGGCCGCAGAAGGGCAGGGGGAGCAGTACTTC. The chain recombines TRBV6-1 with TRBJ2-7, with a tentative D call TRBD1 (6 bases). This CDR3 is 18 amino acids long. The germline gives CDR1 MNHNS, CDR2 SASEGT. Trimming stripped 0 bases from V and 7 bases from J, with 25 bases between.